Shown below are 31 T cell receptor beta chains from a single sample sequenced in a study of regulatory T cells in long-lasting Graves disease. iRepertoire HTBI primers and Arm-PCR of CDR3 regions built TCR beta libraries. TCRdb redid the calling of the multiplex PCR reads with MiXCR, one entry per CDR3 protein. The sample lists roughly 250,000 distinct CDR3 sequences; 15% to 20% were seen once. The time point was: newly diagnosed GD, antithyroid drugs for less than 3 months. PBMC RNA was the source of the TCR library. This sample was also put to use in a study of T cells in Graves' hyperthyroidism and ophthalmopathy.

The specimen was peripheral blood mononuclear cells (PBMCs), collected at new diagnosis, from a patient treated with antithyroid drugs. These receptors were taken from a woman aged 25 to 39 with Graves disease.

The sample holds many counts of this clonotype. The gene calls are TRBV7-8 and TRBJ2-1; possibly TRBD1 or TRBD2 for D (5 bases each). Germline V gene data show CDR1 as SGHVS and CDR2 as FQNEAQ. This CDR3 is 13 amino acids long. Trimming left V 1 base short and J 10 bases short, with 11 bases between. CDR3 amino acids: CASSLGGNPEQFF. Here the CDR3 DNA reads TGTGCCAGCAGCTTAGGGGGGAACCCGGAGCAGTTCTTC.

The table lists this clonotype with a few counts. The chain has TRBV18 and TRBJ2-3; TRBD2 agrees at 13 bases. The V and J ends lost 3 bases and 4 bases, in that order; junction bases with no gene match: 4. Germline V gene data show CDR1 as KGHSH and CDR2 as LQKENI. The CDR3 covers 16 residues. The CDR3 protein is CASSPTSGGAADTQYF. The DNA for the CDR3 is TGTGCCAGCTCACCTACTAGCGGGGGGGCCGCAGATACGCAGTATTTT.

In its sample, this clonotype was seen many times. J is TRBJ2-7 and V is TRBV3-1; maybe TRBD1 (5 bases). Germline CDR1 reads LGHDT; CDR2 reads YNNKEL (reference sequence). The ends were cut back, 3 bases at V and 3 bases at J, with 12 bases in the middle. The CDR3 contains 14 residues. The DNA for the CDR3 is TGTGCCAGCAGCCACAGACAGAGAAGCTACGAGCAGTACTTC. It codes for CASSHRQRSYEQYF.

This clonotype was found many times. One end of the junction does not line up with germline, which may come from a read error. The V gene is TRBV13, the J gene TRBJ1-2, with 9 bases identical to TRBD1. CDR3 length equals 15 residues. From germline, CDR1 is PRHDT and CDR2 FYEKMQ (reference sequence). The CDR3 here is CASSQVTTTGGGYTF. The DNA of the CDR3 is TGCGCCAGCAGCCAAGTGACCACGACAGGGGGTGGCTACACCTTC. Combining the CDR3 with reference TRBV13 and TRBJ1-2 gives the whole variable domain AAGVIQSPRHLIKEKRETATLKCYPIPRHDTVYWYQQGPGQDPQFLISFYEKMQSDKGSIPDRFSAQQFSDYHSELNMSSLELGDSALYFCASSQVTTTGGGYTFGSGTRLTVV.

This clonotype was seen ten or more times. V and J are TRBV6-5 and TRBJ2-3; D uncertain. Germline CDR1 MNHEY, CDR2 SVGAGI. The CDR3 spans 16 residues. V lost 0 bases, J lost 2 bases, and 12 bases lay in between. The CDR3 DNA sequence: TGTGCCAGCAGTTACTCGAACCGCGATTCCACAGATACGCAGTATTTT. This encodes CASSYSNRDSTDTQYF.

Regarding this clonotype: This could be a read error, since a much larger clone is one nucleotide away. The chain carries TRBV6-5 and TRBJ2-5, with D hard to call. Germline values: CDR1 MNHEY, CDR2 SVGAGI. The CDR3 runs to 13 residues. The CDR3 sequence is CASSYARRETQHF. The CDR3 DNA reads TGTGCCAGCAGTTATGCGCGACGAGAGACCCAGCACTTC.

This clonotype occurred a few times. V usage is TRBV2 and J usage is TRBJ1-2; TRBD1 aligns across 8 bases. Germline CDR1 is SNHLY and CDR2 is FYNNEI. There are 11 residues in the CDR3. The V gene end was trimmed by 9 bases and the J gene end by 8 bases; junction bases not matched to a gene: 5. CDR3 in amino acids: CASRTGYGYTF. The CDR3 bases are TGTGCCAGTAGGACAGGGTACGGCTACACCTTC.

This clonotype was detected a few times. V gene TRBV6-2 or TRBV6-3 combines with J gene TRBJ2-1, with TRBD2 matching 7 bases. CDR3 length: 14 amino acids. V gave up 10 bases and J gave up 0 bases; unmatched junction bases: 6. Per germline, CDR1 MNHEY and CDR2 SVGEGT. CDR3: CATSRGVSYNEQFF. The CDR3, as DNA: TGTGCCACCTCACGGGGGGTCTCCTACAATGAGCAGTTCTTC.

There are many counts of this clonotype. The chain combines TRBV7-2 with TRBJ1-1; D not resolved. The germline V gene has CDR1 SGHTA and CDR2 FQGNSA. This CDR3 contains 13 residues. Trimming took 4 bases from V and 1 from J, leaving 7 bases between them. The CDR3 spells CASSSRRNTEAFF. The CDR3 nucleotides read TGTGCCAGCAGCTCCCGACGGAACACTGAAGCTTTCTTT.

This clonotype was found many times. The V and J genes are TRBV12-3 or TRBV12-4 and TRBJ1-6; no firm D call. Trimming took off 5 bases at V and 11 bases at J, with 13 bases between the two ends. This CDR3 has 13 residues. This CDR3 reads CASSPRGTAPLHF. In nucleotides, the CDR3 is TGTGCCAGCAGTCCCCGGGGAACTGCACCCCTCCACTTT.

This clonotype was counted at least ten times. The rearrangement joins TRBV14 to TRBJ2-3; D possibly corresponds to TRBD2 (5 bases). Germline V gives CDR1 SGHDN, CDR2 FVKESK. Trimming shortened V by 5 bases and J by 6 bases, and 12 bases separated the two germline ends. The CDR3 is made up of 13 amino acids. CDR3 loop: CASSGLVVDTQYF. The CDR3 DNA is TGTGCCAGCAGCGGACTTGTTGTGGATACGCAGTATTTT.

This clonotype was picked up many times. This chain joins TRBV18 and TRBJ2-7; D is undetermined. The germline V gene encodes CDR1 KGHSH and CDR2 LQKENI. This CDR3 is built from 14 residues. Trimming stripped 1 base from V and 2 bases from J, with 9 bases between. CDR3 nucleotide sequence: TGTGCCAGCTCACCACACGGAGAGCCCTACGAGCAGTACTTC. Its translation is CASSPHGEPYEQYF.

V is TRBV5-1 and J is TRBJ1-2; 12 bases agree with TRBD1. V was pared by 4 bases and J by 8 bases, with 9 bases of the junction left unmatched. CDR1 SGHRS and CDR2 YFSETQ come from the germline V gene. CDR3 length: 15 amino acids. CDR3: CASSPPGQGAQGYTF. CDR3 nucleotide sequence: TGCGCCAGCAGCCCACCGGGACAGGGGGCTCAGGGCTACACCTTC.

In the case of this clonotype: Since a far larger clone is one base different, this is likely a read error. This chain joins TRBV12-3 or TRBV12-4 and TRBJ2-1, with D possibly TRBD1 on 5 matching bases. This CDR3 region has 13 residues. V shed 6 bases and J shed 10 bases, with 16 bases lying between them. CDR3 in amino acids: CASSPVGRGEQFF. CDR3 in DNA: TGTGCCAGCAGCCCTGTGGGTAGGGGCGAGCAGTTCTTC.

This clonotype was counted ten times or more. J is TRBJ2-7 and V is TRBV9; 14 nucleotides line up with TRBD2. Germline values: CDR1 SGDLS, CDR2 YYNGEE. After removal of 3 bases from V and 4 bases from J, the junction contained 6 bases not matched to a gene. The CDR3 has 16 residues. CDR3 region: CASSARLAGGLYEQYF. The CDR3 DNA is TGTGCCAGCAGCGCCAGACTAGCGGGGGGGCTGTACGAGCAGTACTTC.

This clonotype was detected ten times or more. The rearrangement joins TRBV7-2 to TRBJ2-1; 7 nucleotides line up with TRBD1. Per germline, CDR1 SGHTA and CDR2 FQGNSA. This CDR3 comprises 15 residues. Unmatched junction bases numbered 7, after V lost 4 bases and J lost 4 bases. The CDR3 sequence: CASSSGQARYNEQFF. As DNA, the CDR3 is TGTGCCAGCAGCTCAGGACAGGCTAGGTACAATGAGCAGTTCTTC.

This clonotype has just a few counts. The V gene is TRBV10-2, the J gene TRBJ1-4, with D hard to call. Trimming left V 3 bases short and J 0 bases short, with 8 bases between. Germline lookup yields CDR1 WSHSY and CDR2 SAAADI. The CDR3 runs 15 residues. The CDR3: CASSDMGATNEKLFF. CDR3 coding DNA: TGCGCCAGCAGTGACATGGGAGCAACTAATGAAAAACTGTTTTTT.

This clonotype has a count of ten or more. The V gene is TRBV29-1, the J gene TRBJ1-5; D not resolved. With 5 bases removed from V and 0 bases from J, the gap between germline ends came to 8 bases. The CDR3 spans 13 residues. Germline lookup yields CDR1 SQVTM and CDR2 ANQGSEA. The CDR3 DNA follows: TGCAGCGTTAGAGAGACTAGCAATCAGCCCCAGCATTTT. Translated, it gives CSVRETSNQPQHF.

This clonotype was observed at least ten times. The rearrangement uses TRBV10-1 and TRBJ2-2; TRBD1 aligns across 7 bases. The V and J ends lost 8 bases and 4 bases, in that order; junction bases with no gene match: 4. This CDR3 comprises 13 residues. Germline CDR1 reads WNHNN; CDR2 reads SYGVQD (reference sequence). DNA of the CDR3: TGCGCCAGCCGACCAGGGGGCACCGGGGAGCTGTTTTTT. Its translation is CASRPGGTGELFF.

This clonotype was found many times. CDR3 sequence: CASIKQGGTYEQYF. CDR3 nucleotide sequence: TGTGCCAGCATTAAACAGGGGGGGACCTACGAGCAGTACTTC. The chain carries TRBV6-2 or TRBV6-3 and TRBJ2-7, with a possible D match to TRBD1 (8 bases). V dropped 7 bases and J dropped 2 bases, with 15 bases sitting between them. This CDR3 has 14 amino acids. Germline V gene lookup returns CDR1 MNHEY and CDR2 SVGEGT.

This clonotype has at least ten counts. The chain uses TRBV18 and TRBJ1-2, with 11 bases that match TRBD1. Trimming cost V 5 bases and J 6 bases; bases outside gene matches: 5. In germline, CDR1 is KGHSH, CDR2 LQKENI. This CDR3 has 14 residues. This chain's CDR3 is CASSADRGQDGYTF. CDR3 in DNA: TGTGCCAGCTCAGCGGACAGGGGGCAAGATGGCTACACCTTC.

CDR3 in DNA: TGTGCCAGCCTAGCGCTGGGCACTGAAGCTTTCTTT. It is translated as CASLALGTEAFF. The V gene is TRBV2, the J gene TRBJ1-1; D remains ambiguous. This CDR3 is built from 12 residues. V was pared by 8 bases and J by 4 bases, with 11 bases between. Germline V lookup: CDR1 SNHLY, CDR2 FYNNEI. Combining the CDR3 with reference TRBV2 and TRBJ1-1 gives the whole variable domain EPEVTQTPSHQVTQMGQEVILRCVPISNHLYFYWYRQILGQKVEFLVSFYNNEISEKSEIFDDQFSVERPDGSNFTLKIRSTKLEDSAMYFCASLALGTEAFFGQGTRLTVV.

This clonotype was found many times. The chain uses TRBV2 and TRBJ2-1, with TRBD2 matching 13 bases. This CDR3 is 16 amino acids long. Trimming cost V 10 bases and J 2 bases; bases outside gene matches: 8. Germline CDR1 and CDR2: SNHLY and FYNNEI. The CDR3 DNA reads as TGTGCCACTACTAGCGGGGGGGTCAGGGCCTACAATGAGCAGTTCTTC. Amino acids: CATTSGGVRAYNEQFF. Variable domain in full (rest from reference TRBV2 and TRBJ2-1): EPEVTQTPSHQVTQMGQEVILRCVPISNHLYFYWYRQILGQKVEFLVSFYNNEISEKSEIFDDQFSVERPDGSNFTLKIRSTKLEDSAMYFCATTSGGVRAYNEQFFGPGTRLTVL.

Details on this clonotype: A much larger clone lies a single base off, so this may be a read error. The gene calls are TRBV6-2 or TRBV6-3 and TRBJ2-3; D is perhaps TRBD1 (5 bases). Germline CDR1 MNHEY, CDR2 SVGEGT. CDR3 size: 14 residues. CDR3 sequence (DNA): TGTGCCAGCAGCAACCCGGCGGCGACAGATGCGCAGTATTTT. This sequence encodes CASSNPAATDAQYF.

This clonotype came up many times. The chain uses TRBV12-3 or TRBV12-4 and TRBJ2-2, with D maybe TRBD1 (6 bases). The V gene lost 1 base and the J gene lost 6 bases, with 18 bases spanning the gap. The CDR3 runs 17 residues. The CDR3 loop reads CASSLGQGSVVAGELFF. CDR3 coding DNA: TGTGCCAGCAGTTTAGGCCAGGGGAGTGTTGTGGCCGGGGAGCTGTTTTTT.

This clonotype appeared many times. The junction departs from germline at one end; a sequencing error may be responsible. The chain is built from TRBV5-1 and TRBJ1-1; D is possibly TRBD1 (5 bases). Germline V gene data show CDR1 as SGHRS and CDR2 as YFSETQ. The CDR3 consists of 13 residues. CDR3 bases: TGTGCCAGCAGCAACCAAGGGGCAGCTGAAGCTTTCTTT. Translating gives CASSNQGAAEAFF.

This clonotype has more than one count but fewer than ten. The chain recombines TRBV6-5 with TRBJ2-5; 10 bases map to TRBD2. CDR3 length: 15 amino acids. Germline values: CDR1 MNHEY, CDR2 SVGAGI. V lost 2 bases to trimming and J lost 4 bases; unmatched junction nucleotides: 4. For the CDR3, the DNA is TGTGCCAGCAGTTACGGAGCGGGGGGGCTAGAGACCCAGTACTTC. Translation: CASSYGAGGLETQYF.

Regarding this clonotype: A far larger clone differs by one base, so this is likely a read error. The genes are TRBV2 and TRBJ2-7; D is possibly TRBD1 (6 bases). CDR1 is SNHLY, CDR2 FYNNEI, per germline. V lost 4 bases and J 7 bases, leaving 17 bases between the germline ends. The CDR3 consists of 14 residues. The CDR3 loop is CASSVDSSYNEQYF. The CDR3 nucleotides read TGTGCCAGCAGTGTGGACAGCTCCTACAATGAGCAGTACTTC.

A few counts support this clonotype. This chain uses TRBV10-3 with TRBJ2-5; the match to TRBD2 covers 9 bases. CDR1 ENHRY and CDR2 SYGVKD come from the germline V gene. The trim removed 10 bases at V and 3 bases at J, leaving 12 bases unmatched. This CDR3 comprises 15 residues. The CDR3: CATLLKIAGEETQYF. The CDR3 region has the DNA TGTGCCACCCTCCTAAAGATAGCGGGAGAAGAGACCCAGTACTTC.

This clonotype was seen at least ten times. The J gene is TRBJ2-5, the V gene TRBV3-1; D remains unclear. The CDR3 is made up of 15 amino acids. Germline V gene sequence: CDR1 LGHDT, CDR2 YNNKEL (reference sequence). V lost 0 bases and J 3 bases, leaving 11 bases between the germline ends. The CDR3 bases are TGTGCCAGCAGCCAAGATCACAGACCAGAAGAGACCCAGTACTTC. It specifies CASSQDHRPEETQYF.

This clonotype was found many times. This chain joins TRBV9 and TRBJ2-3; D is ambiguous. V was cut by 0 bases and J by 8 bases, with 7 bases left in between. Germline assignment: CDR1 SGDLS and CDR2 YYNGEE. This CDR3 spans 12 amino acids. The CDR3 nucleotides are TGTGCCAGCAGCGTAGGAACAAGTACGCAGTATTTT. It encodes CASSVGTSTQYF.